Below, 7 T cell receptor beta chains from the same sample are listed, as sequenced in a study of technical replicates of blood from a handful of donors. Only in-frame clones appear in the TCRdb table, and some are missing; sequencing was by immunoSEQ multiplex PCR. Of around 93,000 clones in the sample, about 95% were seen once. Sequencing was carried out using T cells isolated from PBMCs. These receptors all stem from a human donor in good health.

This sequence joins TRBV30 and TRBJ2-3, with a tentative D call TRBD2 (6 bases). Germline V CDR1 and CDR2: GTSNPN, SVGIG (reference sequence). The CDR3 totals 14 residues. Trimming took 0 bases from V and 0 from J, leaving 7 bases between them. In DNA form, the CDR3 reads TGTGCCTGGAGTGTGGGGAGGAGCACAGATACGCAGTATTTT. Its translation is CAWSVGRSTDTQYF.

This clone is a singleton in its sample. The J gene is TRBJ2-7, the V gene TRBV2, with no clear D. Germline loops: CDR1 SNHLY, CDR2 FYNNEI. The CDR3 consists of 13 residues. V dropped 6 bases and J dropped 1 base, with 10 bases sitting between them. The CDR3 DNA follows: TGTGCCAGCAGCGCAATAGCATCCTACGAGCAGTACTTC. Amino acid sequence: CASSAIASYEQYF.

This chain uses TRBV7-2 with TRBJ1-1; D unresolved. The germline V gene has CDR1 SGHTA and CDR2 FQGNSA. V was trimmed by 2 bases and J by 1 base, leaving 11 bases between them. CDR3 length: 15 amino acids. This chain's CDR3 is CASSLQRVTNTEAFF. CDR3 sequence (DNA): TGTGCCAGCAGCTTACAGAGGGTTACGAACACTGAAGCTTTCTTT.

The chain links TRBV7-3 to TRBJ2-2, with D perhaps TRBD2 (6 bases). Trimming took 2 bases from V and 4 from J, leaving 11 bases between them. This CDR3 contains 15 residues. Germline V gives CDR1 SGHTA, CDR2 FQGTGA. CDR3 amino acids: CASSLRSGGTGELFF. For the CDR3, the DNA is TGTGCCAGCAGCTTACGGTCCGGGGGCACCGGGGAGCTGTTTTTT.

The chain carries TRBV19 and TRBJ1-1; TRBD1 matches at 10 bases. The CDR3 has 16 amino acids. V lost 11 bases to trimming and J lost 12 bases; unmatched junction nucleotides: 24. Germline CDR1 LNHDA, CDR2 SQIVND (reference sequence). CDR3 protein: CASNRQGAGGFVKTFF. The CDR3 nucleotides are TGTGCCTCCAACCGACAGGGGGCCGGAGGTTTCGTAAAAACTTTCTTT.

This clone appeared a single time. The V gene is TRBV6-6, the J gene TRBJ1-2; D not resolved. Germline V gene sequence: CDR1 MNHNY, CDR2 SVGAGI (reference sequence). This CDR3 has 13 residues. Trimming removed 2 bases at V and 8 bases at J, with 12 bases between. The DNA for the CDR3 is TGTGCCAGCAGTTACGAGAACGGGGAAGGCTACACCTTC. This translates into CASSYENGEGYTF.

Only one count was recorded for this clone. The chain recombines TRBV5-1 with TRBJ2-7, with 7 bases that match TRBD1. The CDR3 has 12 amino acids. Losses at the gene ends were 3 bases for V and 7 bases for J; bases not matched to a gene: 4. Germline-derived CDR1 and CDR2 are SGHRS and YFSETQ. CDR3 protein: CASSWDRREQYF. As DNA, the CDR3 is TGCGCCAGCAGCTGGGACAGAAGGGAGCAGTACTTC.